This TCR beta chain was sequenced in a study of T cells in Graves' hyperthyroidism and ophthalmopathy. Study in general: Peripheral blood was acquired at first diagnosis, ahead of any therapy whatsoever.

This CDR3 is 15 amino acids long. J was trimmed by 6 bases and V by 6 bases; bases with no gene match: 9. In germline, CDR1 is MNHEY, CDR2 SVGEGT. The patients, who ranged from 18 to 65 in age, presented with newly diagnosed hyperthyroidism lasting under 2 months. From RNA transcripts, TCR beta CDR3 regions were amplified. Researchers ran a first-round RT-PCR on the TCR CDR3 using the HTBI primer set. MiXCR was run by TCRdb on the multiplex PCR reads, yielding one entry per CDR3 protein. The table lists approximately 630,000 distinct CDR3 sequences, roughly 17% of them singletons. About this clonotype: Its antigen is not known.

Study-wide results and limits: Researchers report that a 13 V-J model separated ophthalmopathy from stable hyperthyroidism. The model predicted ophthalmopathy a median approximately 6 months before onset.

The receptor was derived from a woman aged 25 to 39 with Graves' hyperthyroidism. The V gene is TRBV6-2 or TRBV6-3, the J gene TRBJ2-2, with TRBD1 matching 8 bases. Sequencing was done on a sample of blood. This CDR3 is CASSPGGVISGELFF. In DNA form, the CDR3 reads TGTGCCAGCAGCCCAGGGGGCGTAATCTCCGGGGAGCTGTTTTTT.